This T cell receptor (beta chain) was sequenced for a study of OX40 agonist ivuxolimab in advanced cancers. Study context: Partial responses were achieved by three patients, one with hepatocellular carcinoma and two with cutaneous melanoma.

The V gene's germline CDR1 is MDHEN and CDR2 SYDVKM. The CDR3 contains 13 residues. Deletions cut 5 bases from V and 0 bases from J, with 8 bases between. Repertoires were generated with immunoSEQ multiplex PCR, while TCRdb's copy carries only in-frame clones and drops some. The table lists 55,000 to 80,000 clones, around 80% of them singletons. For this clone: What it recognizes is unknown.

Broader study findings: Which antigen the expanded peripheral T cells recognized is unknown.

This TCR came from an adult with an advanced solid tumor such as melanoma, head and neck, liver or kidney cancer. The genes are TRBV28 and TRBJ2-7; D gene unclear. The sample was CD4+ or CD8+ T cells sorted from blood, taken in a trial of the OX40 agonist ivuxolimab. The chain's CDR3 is CASSHQSSYEQYF. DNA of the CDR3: TGTGCCAGCAGTCATCAGAGCTCCTACGAGCAGTACTTC.